What follows are 29 T cell receptor beta chains derived from one specimen sequenced in a study of radiation and T cells in renal cell carcinoma. Measured with immunoSEQ multiplex PCR; TCRdb has only the in-frame clones, and not every one. The sample includes 95,000 or so clones, 65% to 90% seen only once; the top ten take over 6%. Described time point: baseline pretreatment blood. Treatment given: 15 Gy SBRT to primary tumor, nephrectomy 4 weeks later. Sequencing was performed on blood, taken from a patient whose treatment included radiotherapy and nephrectomy. The receptors were sampled from a man in his fifties or sixties with renal cell carcinoma.

The chain carries TRBV21-1 and TRBJ2-3. TRBV21-1 is shown as a pseudogene. This CDR3 has 18 amino acids. This chain's CDR3 is CASSNGPSGDKSTDTQYF. The CDR3 DNA reads as TGTGCCAGCAGCAACGGCCCTTCGGGGGACAAAAGCACAGATACGCAGTATTTT.

A few counts support this clone. This chain links TRBV12-5 with TRBJ1-6; TRBD1 is a possible D gene (6 bases). V dropped 1 base and J dropped 9 bases, with 7 bases sitting between them. Germline CDR1 LGHNT, CDR2 FRNRAP. There are 13 residues in the CDR3. The CDR3 DNA reads TGTGCTAGTGGTTTGGAAGGGGGTTCACCCCTCCACTTT. Its translation is CASGLEGGSPLHF. The full variable domain, its missing parts supplied by reference TRBV12-5 and TRBJ1-6, is DARVTQTPRHKVTEMGQEVTMRCQPILGHNTVFWYRQTMMQGLELLAYFRNRAPLDDSGMPKDRFSAEMPDATLATLKIQPSEPRDSAVYFCASGLEGGSPLHFGNGTRLTVT.

This rearrangement joins TRBV6-4 to TRBJ1-6; 7 bases are shared with TRBD1. The ends lost 4 bases at V and 1 base at J; junction bases unmatched: 7. This CDR3 comprises 17 residues. CDR1 and CDR2 (germline): MRHNA, SNTAGT. CDR3 in amino acids: CASSVRTGGSYNSPLHF. The CDR3 DNA reads as TGTGCCAGCAGTGTCCGGACAGGAGGATCCTATAATTCACCCCTCCACTTT.

The chain combines TRBV7-9 with TRBJ2-1, with 13 bases that match TRBD2. Germline CDR1 reads SEHNR; CDR2 reads FQNEAQ (reference sequence). This CDR3 is built from 18 residues. The ends lost 5 bases at V and 5 bases at J; junction bases unmatched: 12. The CDR3 is CASSDGLAGAPKNNEQFF. DNA of the CDR3: TGTGCCAGCAGCGACGGACTAGCGGGAGCCCCCAAGAACAATGAGCAGTTCTTC.

The chain employs TRBV5-1 and TRBJ2-7; TRBD1 matches 9 bases. The ends lost 4 bases at V and 4 bases at J; junction bases unmatched: 15. Germline CDR1 and CDR2: SGHRS and YFSETQ. The length of the CDR3 is 17 residues. The CDR3 DNA sequence: TGCGCCAGCAGCCTGAAAACCGGGACAGGGTCCCGGTACGAGCAGTACTTC. The encoded protein is CASSLKTGTGSRYEQYF.

The table lists this clone with a few counts. The V gene is TRBV28, the J gene TRBJ2-1, with 12 nucleotides matching TRBD2. The CDR3 loop spans 16 amino acids. In germline, CDR1 is MDHEN, CDR2 SYDVKM. The V gene end was trimmed by 6 bases and the J gene end by 0 bases; junction bases not matched to a gene: 3. The CDR3 bases are TGTGCCAGCAGAGGACTAGCGGGGACCTCCTACAATGAGCAGTTCTTC. Translation gives CASRGLAGTSYNEQFF. The whole variable domain, filled in from reference TRBV28 and TRBJ2-1, reads DVKVTQSSRYLVKRTGEKVFLECVQDMDHENMFWYRQDPGLGLRLIYFSYDVKMKEKGDIPEGYSVSREKKERFSLILESASTNQTSMYLCASRGLAGTSYNEQFFGPGTRLTVL.

The chain combines TRBV6-1 with TRBJ1-3, with D unresolved. The CDR3 is made up of 16 amino acids. V gave up 4 bases and J gave up 0 bases, with 13 bases separating them. CDR1 is MNHNS, CDR2 SASEGT, per germline. The CDR3 protein is CASSAGPGISGNTIYF. The CDR3 nucleotides read TGTGCCAGCAGTGCCGGACCGGGGATCTCTGGAAACACCATATATTTT.

This rearrangement joins TRBV2 to TRBJ1-2; D is unresolved. CDR1 is SNHLY and CDR2 is FYNNEI in the germline V gene. The CDR3 is 13 amino acids. The germline V and J ends were trimmed by 6 bases and 4 bases, with 12 bases remaining between them. DNA for the CDR3: TGTGCCAGCAGGGATTCGAACCCCTATGGCTACACCTTC. Translated: CASRDSNPYGYTF.

V and J are TRBV27 and TRBJ1-4; D unclear. The CDR3 runs 13 residues. Trimming stripped 6 bases from V and 5 bases from J, with 10 bases between. Germline V lookup: CDR1 MNHEY, CDR2 SMNVEV (reference sequence). CDR3 loop: CASRGGVNEKLFF. As DNA, the CDR3 is TGTGCCAGCAGGGGTGGAGTCAATGAAAAACTGTTTTTT.

This rearrangement joins TRBV4-2 to TRBJ1-1, with TRBD1 as a possible D gene (5 bases). The CDR3 has 15 amino acids. The V end was cut by 4 bases, the J end by 0 bases, with 12 bases between. The germline V gene has CDR1 LGHNA and CDR2 YNFKEQ. CDR3 coding DNA: TGTGCCAGCAGCCCCAGACAGCTATTGAACACTGAAGCTTTCTTT. This encodes CASSPRQLLNTEAFF.

The chain couples TRBV19 to TRBJ1-5; D is ambiguous. The CDR3 runs 14 residues. Germline CDR1 and CDR2: LNHDA and SQIVND (reference sequence). V was shortened by 4 bases and J by 5 bases, with 12 bases between the two germline ends. This chain's CDR3 is CASSTSGPHQPQHF. The DNA of the CDR3 is TGTGCCAGTAGTACCTCAGGTCCCCATCAGCCCCAGCATTTT.

V is TRBV10-2 and J is TRBJ2-7; 10 positions agree with TRBD2. This CDR3 has 15 amino acids. The germline CDR1 and CDR2 sequences are WSHSY and SAAADI. V lost 3 bases, J lost 4 bases, and 6 bases stayed unmatched. This CDR3 is CASSEKASGRYEQYF. CDR3 nucleotides: TGCGCCAGCAGTGAAAAGGCTAGCGGGAGATACGAGCAGTACTTC.

The chain carries TRBV29-1 and TRBJ2-3; TRBD2 agrees at 10 bases. The trim removed 7 bases at V and 3 bases at J, leaving 10 bases unmatched. The V gene's germline CDR1 is SQVTM and CDR2 ANQGSEA. The CDR3 length is 15 residues. This CDR3 is CSATPSGSFTDTQYF. The CDR3 DNA is TGCAGCGCAACCCCTAGCGGGAGTTTTACAGATACGCAGTATTTT.

This chain uses TRBV4-1 with TRBJ1-1, with D maybe TRBD1 (5 bases). This CDR3 is 14 amino acids long. In germline, CDR1 is MGHRA, CDR2 YSYEKL. With 2 bases removed from V and 1 base from J, the gap between germline ends came to 8 bases. This CDR3 is CASSQPTGNTEAFF. The CDR3, as DNA: TGCGCCAGCAGCCAACCTACAGGGAACACTGAAGCTTTCTTT.

The chain uses TRBV5-4 and TRBJ2-5; unclear D gene. Trimming cost V 0 bases and J 2 bases, with 14 bases left between them. There are 16 residues in the CDR3. Germline CDR1 reads SGHNT; CDR2 reads YYREEE (reference sequence). The CDR3 DNA is TGTGCCAGCAGCTTGGAGTTCGGTCCCTATCAAGAGACCCAGTACTTC. This codes for CASSLEFGPYQETQYF.

A word on this clone: One end of the junction fails to match germline, which may point to a read error. The CDR3 nucleotides read TGTGCTAGCAGCTTATATCGCGGGGGGGCCGGAGATACGCAGTATTTT. Its protein is CASSLYRGGAGDTQYF. V and J are TRBV7-7 and TRBJ2-3, with TRBD2 matching over 9 bases. Germline V CDR1 and CDR2: SSHAT, FNYEAQ (reference sequence). The CDR3 covers 16 residues.

The chain links TRBV5-1 to TRBJ2-7, with TRBD1 identical over 11 bases. The CDR3 loop spans 15 amino acids. Germline V gene lookup returns CDR1 SGHRS and CDR2 YFSETQ. Trimming at V came to 4 bases and at J to 3 bases, leaving 6 bases not matched to a gene. The CDR3 region is CASSVEGQGVYEQYF. DNA of the CDR3: TGCGCCAGCAGCGTTGAGGGACAGGGGGTCTACGAGCAGTACTTC. The full variable domain, with the rest looked up from reference TRBV5-1 and TRBJ2-7, is KAGVTQTPRYLIKTRGQQVTLSCSPISGHRSVSWYQQTPGQGLQFLFEYFSETQRNKGNFPGRFSGRQFSNSRSEMNVSTLELGDSALYLCASSVEGQGVYEQYFGPGTRLTVT.

The J gene is TRBJ2-5, the V gene TRBV6-1; 10 bases map to TRBD1. Germline assignment: CDR1 MNHNS and CDR2 SASEGT. This CDR3 has 15 residues. V lost 2 bases and J lost 4; bases outside the gene matches: 4. The DNA of the CDR3 is TGTGCCAGCAGTGAATGGGGACAGGGGTCAGAGACCCAGTACTTC. This codes for CASSEWGQGSETQYF.

The V and J genes are TRBV14 and TRBJ2-7; no firm D call. V was trimmed by 2 bases and J by 5 bases, leaving 4 bases between them. This CDR3 has 11 residues. The germline V gene has CDR1 SGHDN and CDR2 FVKESK. DNA for the CDR3: TGTGCCAGCAGCCAAATCAACGAGCAGTACTTC. Protein sequence: CASSQINEQYF.

The chain is built from TRBV7-9 and TRBJ1-5; D is possibly TRBD1 (6 bases). V was shortened by 3 bases and J by 6 bases, with 12 bases between the two germline ends. The CDR3 sequence is 14 residues long. CDR1 and CDR2 (germline): SEHNR, FQNEAQ (reference sequence). The CDR3 DNA reads TGTGCCAGCAGCTTTGCAGGGGTAGGTCAGCCCCAGCATTTT. Its translation is CASSFAGVGQPQHF.

The chain couples TRBV28 to TRBJ1-2, with 9 bases fitting TRBD1. The CDR3 has 14 residues. Germline values: CDR1 MDHEN, CDR2 SYDVKM. V trimming: 5 bases; J trimming: 4 bases; junction bases outside the gene matches: 5. The CDR3 nucleotides are TGTGCCAGCAGTCCCCCGACAGGGGGCTATGGCTACACCTTC. Residues: CASSPPTGGYGYTF.

The V call is TRBV27, the J call TRBJ2-7; unclear D gene. In germline, CDR1 is MNHEY, CDR2 SMNVEV (reference sequence). Deletions cut 6 bases from V and 6 bases from J, with 18 bases between. This CDR3 has 14 amino acids. The CDR3, as DNA: TGTGCCAGCAGCCTGGGGTGGGAAGCCACCGAGCAGTACTTC. Protein product: CASSLGWEATEQYF.

This sequence joins TRBV11-2 and TRBJ2-7, with D tentatively TRBD2 (5 bases). The V and J ends lost 5 bases and 6 bases respectively, with 11 bases between them. This CDR3 contains 12 residues. Germline V lookup: CDR1 SGHAT, CDR2 FQNNGV. The CDR3 reads CASSPSGIEQYF. The CDR3 nucleotides are TGTGCCAGCAGCCCGAGCGGAATCGAGCAGTACTTC. Full variable domain (missing parts from reference TRBV11-2 and TRBJ2-7): EAGVAQSPRYKIIEKRQSVAFWCNPISGHATLYWYQQILGQGPKLLIQFQNNGVVDDSQLPKDRFSAERLKGVDSTLKIQPAKLEDSAVYLCASSPSGIEQYFGPGTRLTVT.

The V gene is TRBV19, the J gene TRBJ1-5, with a weak D call TRBD1 (6 bases). This CDR3 comprises 14 residues. V was trimmed by 6 bases and J by 6 bases, leaving 15 bases between them. Germline V gives CDR1 LNHDA, CDR2 SQIVND (reference sequence). CDR3 residues: CASRSPDRSQPQHF. CDR3 nucleotides: TGTGCCAGTAGATCGCCGGACAGAAGTCAGCCCCAGCATTTT.

Here the CDR3 reads CASSLRQIQETQYF. The DNA of the CDR3 is TGTGCCAGCAGCTTGAGGCAGATCCAAGAGACCCAGTACTTC. The chain is built from TRBV5-6 and TRBJ2-5; no clear D gene. From germline, CDR1 is SGHDT and CDR2 YYEEEE. V was trimmed by 1 base and J by 1 base, leaving 8 bases between them. The CDR3 runs 14 residues.

The chain joins TRBV25-1 to TRBJ1-1, with D hard to call. Looked up from germline, CDR1 is MGHDK and CDR2 is SYGVNS. The germline V and J ends were trimmed by 8 bases and 1 base, with 5 bases remaining between them. The CDR3 is 11 residues long. The CDR3 loop is CASLRNTEAFF. In DNA form, the CDR3 reads TGTGCCAGCCTTAGGAACACTGAAGCTTTCTTT.

The chain recombines TRBV6-1 with TRBJ2-2; 9 nucleotides line up with TRBD1. The CDR3 extends over 14 amino acids. J lost 6 bases, V lost 5 bases, and 4 bases had no gene match. The germline V gene encodes CDR1 MNHNS and CDR2 SASEGT. The CDR3 coding sequence is TGTGCCAGCAGTCAACAGGGGGCAGCCGGGGAGCTGTTTTTT. Amino acids: CASSQQGAAGELFF.

The rearrangement joins TRBV19 to TRBJ2-1; 10 bases agree with TRBD2. The CDR3 sequence is 16 residues long. CDR1 is LNHDA and CDR2 is SQIVND in the germline V gene (reference sequence). The trim removed 3 bases at V and 5 bases at J, leaving 7 bases unmatched. DNA of the CDR3: TGTGCCAGTAGTATTTTTAGCGGGGGGCCGCACAATGAGCAGTTCTTC. This sequence encodes CASSIFSGGPHNEQFF.

Comments on this clone: This sample also contains other DNA sequences that code for the same CDR3. The V and J genes are TRBV5-1 and TRBJ2-7, with D perhaps matching TRBD1 (6 bases). The germline V and J ends were trimmed by 3 bases and 0 bases, with 7 bases remaining between them. CDR1 is SGHRS and CDR2 is YFSETQ in the germline V gene. The CDR3 runs to 13 residues. The CDR3 region is CASSWDNSYEQYF. For the CDR3, the DNA is TGCGCCAGCAGCTGGGACAACTCCTACGAGCAGTACTTC.